This TCR beta chain was sequenced in a study of T cells in Graves' hyperthyroidism and ophthalmopathy. TCR beta CDR3 regions were amplified from RNA transcripts. The HTBI primer set drove a first-round RT-PCR of the TCR CDR3. TCRdb reprocessed the multiplex PCR reads via MiXCR and lists one record per CDR3 protein. The sample has about 180,000 distinct CDR3 sequences; approximately 15% are singletons. Hyperthyroidism of Graves' type that showed no ophthalmopathy progression within 18 months was stable. This clonotype has a count of ten or more. The sequencing sample was made of blood. The clonotype was recovered from a woman between 45 and 65 years old with Graves' hyperthyroidism.

The CDR3 protein is CASSEVSTAPEQYF. The CDR3 DNA reads TGTGCCAGCTCCGAGGTCTCAACTGCCCCCGAGCAGTACTTC. V and J are TRBV18 and TRBJ2-7, with no clear D. Germline CDR1 KGHSH, CDR2 LQKENI. V lost 6 bases and J lost 6, with 18 bases in between. CDR3 length equals 14 residues.